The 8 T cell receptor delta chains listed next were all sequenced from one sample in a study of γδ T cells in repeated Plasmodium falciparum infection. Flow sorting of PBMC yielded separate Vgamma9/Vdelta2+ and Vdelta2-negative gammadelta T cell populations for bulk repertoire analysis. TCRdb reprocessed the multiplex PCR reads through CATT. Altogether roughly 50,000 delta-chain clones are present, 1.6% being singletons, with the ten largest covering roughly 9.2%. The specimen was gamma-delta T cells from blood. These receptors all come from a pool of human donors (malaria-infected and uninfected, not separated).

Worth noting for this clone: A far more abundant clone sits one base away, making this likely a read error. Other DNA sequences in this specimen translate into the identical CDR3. CDR3 sequence reads: CALGDSTHFRGDWGPYTDKLIF. CDR3 DNA: TGTGCTCTTGGGGACTCTACCCACTTCCGGGGGGACTGGGGACCCTACACCGATAAACTCATCTTT. The rearrangement links TRDV1 to TRDJ1; 7 bases map to TRDD3. As TCRdb names no J gene, one was assigned here on the basis of a DNA match to germline. The germline V gene encodes CDR1 TSWWSYY and CDR2 QGS. Trimming took 3 bases from V and 0 from J; bases not matched to a gene: 25. The CDR3 extends over 22 amino acids.

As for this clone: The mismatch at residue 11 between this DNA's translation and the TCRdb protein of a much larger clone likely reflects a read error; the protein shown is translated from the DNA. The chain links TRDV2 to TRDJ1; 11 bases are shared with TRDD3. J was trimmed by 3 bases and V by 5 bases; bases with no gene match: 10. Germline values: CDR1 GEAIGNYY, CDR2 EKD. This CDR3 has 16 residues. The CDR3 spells CACVGLGDRGPDKLIF. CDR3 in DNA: TGTGCCTGTGTCGGACTGGGGGATAGAGGACCCGATAAACTCATCTTT.

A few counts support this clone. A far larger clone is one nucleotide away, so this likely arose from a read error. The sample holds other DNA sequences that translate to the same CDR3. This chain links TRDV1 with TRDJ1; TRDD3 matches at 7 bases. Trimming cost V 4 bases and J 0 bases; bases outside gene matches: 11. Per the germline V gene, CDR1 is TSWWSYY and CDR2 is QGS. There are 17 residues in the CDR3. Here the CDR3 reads CALGGIGGDLYTDKLIF. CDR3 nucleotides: TGTGCTCTTGGGGGAATAGGGGGGGATCTTTACACCGATAAACTCATCTTT.

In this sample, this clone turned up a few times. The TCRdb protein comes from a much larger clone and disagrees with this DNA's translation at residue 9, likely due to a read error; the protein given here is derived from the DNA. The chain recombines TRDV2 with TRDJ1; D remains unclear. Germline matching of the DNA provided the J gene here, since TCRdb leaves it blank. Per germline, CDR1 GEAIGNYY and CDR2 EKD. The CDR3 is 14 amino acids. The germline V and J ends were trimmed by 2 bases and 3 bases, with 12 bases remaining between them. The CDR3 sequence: CACDKVGVADKLIF. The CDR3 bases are TGTGCCTGTGACAAAGTAGGGGTCGCCGATAAACTCATCTTT.

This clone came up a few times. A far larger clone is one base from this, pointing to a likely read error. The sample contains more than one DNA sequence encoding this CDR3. In nucleotides, the CDR3 is TGTGCTCTTGTGGGTACTGGGGGGTACAACACCGATAAACTCATCTTT. Residues: CALVGTGGYNTDKLIF. This chain uses TRDV1 with TRDJ1; 8 bases align to TRDD3. Matching the DNA to germline supplied the J gene, which TCRdb does not give. Unmatched junction bases numbered 10, after V lost 7 bases and J lost 0 bases. The CDR3 runs 16 residues. The germline gives CDR1 TSWWSYY, CDR2 QGS.

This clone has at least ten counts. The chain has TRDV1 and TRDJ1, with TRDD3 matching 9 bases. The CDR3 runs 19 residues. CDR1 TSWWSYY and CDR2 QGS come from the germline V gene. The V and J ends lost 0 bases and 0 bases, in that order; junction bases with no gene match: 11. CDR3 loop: CALGELPGGFNTYTDKLIF. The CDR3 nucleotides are TGTGCTCTTGGGGAACTTCCTGGGGGATTCAATACGTACACCGATAAACTCATCTTT.

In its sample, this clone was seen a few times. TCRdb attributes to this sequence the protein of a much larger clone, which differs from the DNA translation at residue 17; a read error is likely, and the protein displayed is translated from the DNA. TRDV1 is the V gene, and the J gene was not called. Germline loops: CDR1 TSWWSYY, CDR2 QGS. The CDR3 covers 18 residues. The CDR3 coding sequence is TGTGCTCTTGGGGAACTTTTCCCCATTCCGGGCGAATCTGGTAAACTCACCTTT. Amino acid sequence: CALGELFPIPGESGKLTF.

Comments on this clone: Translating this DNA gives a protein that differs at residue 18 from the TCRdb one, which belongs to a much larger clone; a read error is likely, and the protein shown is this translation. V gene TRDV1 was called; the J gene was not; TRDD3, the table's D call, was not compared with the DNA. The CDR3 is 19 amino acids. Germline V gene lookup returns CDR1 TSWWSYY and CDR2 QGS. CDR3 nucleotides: TGTGCTCTTGGGACTACCAAGCGGGGATACGCCAATCACACCGATAAACTCACCTTT. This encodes CALGTTKRGYANHTDKLTF.